These 9 T cell receptor beta chains were sequenced from one sample in a study of technical replicates of blood from a handful of donors. Produced via immunoSEQ multiplex PCR; TCRdb's table is partial and in-frame only. The sample carries 75,000 to 100,000 clones, approximately 96% recorded once. The material sequenced was T cells isolated from PBMCs. Receptors were obtained from a human donor in good health.

The rearrangement uses TRBV25-1 and TRBJ2-7; TRBD2 aligns across 8 bases. This CDR3 comprises 14 residues. Germline CDR1 is MGHDK and CDR2 is SYGVNS. The V segment lost 7 bases and the J segment 3 bases; nucleotides outside the gene matches: 8. This chain's CDR3 is CASTNPGLVYEQYF. The CDR3 DNA sequence: TGTGCCAGCACTAATCCGGGACTAGTCTACGAGCAGTACTTC.

This chain links TRBV7-8 with TRBJ2-2; possible D gene TRBD2, 6 bases. Trimming pared 2 bases from V and 6 bases from J, leaving 10 bases between. The CDR3 is made up of 14 amino acids. CDR1 SGHVS and CDR2 FQNEAQ come from the germline V gene. CDR3 residues: CASSLLAYPGELFF. CDR3 bases: TGTGCCAGCAGCTTACTAGCGTACCCCGGGGAGCTGTTTTTT. Full variable domain (outside the CDR3, taken from reference TRBV7-8 and TRBJ2-2): GAGVSQSPRYKVAKRGQDVALRCDPISGHVSLFWYQQALGQGPEFLTYFQNEAQLDKSGLPSDRFFAERPEGSVSTLKIQRTQQEDSAVYLCASSLLAYPGELFFGEGSRLTVL.

The rearrangement uses TRBV6-5 and TRBJ1-3; D gene ambiguous. V gave up 6 bases and J gave up 1 base, with 4 bases separating them. Germline V CDR1 and CDR2: MNHEY, SVGAGI. The CDR3 spans 12 residues. The CDR3 bases are TGTGCCAGCAGGGAGTCTGGAAACACCATATATTTT. Encoded protein: CASRESGNTIYF.

This chain connects TRBV29-1 to TRBJ1-2, with 9 bases matching TRBD1. The CDR3 length is 13 residues. Trimming took 6 bases from V and 8 from J; bases not matched to a gene: 10. CDR1 is SQVTM and CDR2 is ANQGSEA in the germline V gene. The CDR3 DNA follows: TGCAGCGTGGTAACCGGGACAGGGAACGGCTACACCTTC. Its translation: CSVVTGTGNGYTF.

The chain uses TRBV10-3 and TRBJ1-3, with no clear D. Germline CDR1 ENHRY, CDR2 SYGVKD. The CDR3 spans 15 residues. Deletions cut 0 bases from V and 2 bases from J, with 8 bases between. The DNA for the CDR3 is TGTGCCATCAGTGAGTCGAGAGGTCCTGGAAACACCATATATTTT. Protein sequence: CAISESRGPGNTIYF.

The CDR3 coding sequence is TGTGCCAGCAGTACCGGGACAGGGATAGAGACCCAGTACTTC. Protein: CASSTGTGIETQYF. The rearrangement joins TRBV7-9 to TRBJ2-5, with 9 bases that match TRBD1. Germline lookup yields CDR1 SEHNR and CDR2 FQNEAQ (reference sequence). The V gene end was trimmed by 6 bases and the J gene end by 4 bases; junction bases not matched to a gene: 6. The CDR3 extends over 14 amino acids.

This rearrangement joins TRBV19 to TRBJ1-1; the D gene is possibly TRBD1 (6 bases). CDR1 LNHDA and CDR2 SQIVND come from the germline V gene (reference sequence). V was cut by 1 base and J by 5 bases, with 11 bases left in between. The CDR3 has 14 amino acids. The CDR3: CASSIGTRGTEAFF. The CDR3 nucleotides read TGTGCCAGTAGTATAGGCACCAGGGGTACTGAAGCTTTCTTT.

The gene calls are TRBV11-2 and TRBJ2-7; 7 bases are a match to TRBD1. The germline V gene has CDR1 SGHAT and CDR2 FQNNGV. Trimming at V came to 5 bases and at J to 6 bases, leaving 7 bases not matched to a gene. This CDR3 is 13 amino acids long. CDR3 in amino acids: CASSQSQGTEQYF. DNA for the CDR3: TGTGCCAGCAGCCAGTCACAGGGGACCGAGCAGTACTTC.

This chain connects TRBV6-5 to TRBJ1-3; D is undetermined. V dropped 2 bases and J dropped 3 bases, with 5 bases sitting between them. The CDR3 has 13 amino acids. The germline CDR1 and CDR2 sequences are MNHEY and SVGAGI. The CDR3 DNA reads as TGTGCCAGCAGTTACCTAGGTGGAAACACCATATATTTT. Translating it yields CASSYLGGNTIYF.